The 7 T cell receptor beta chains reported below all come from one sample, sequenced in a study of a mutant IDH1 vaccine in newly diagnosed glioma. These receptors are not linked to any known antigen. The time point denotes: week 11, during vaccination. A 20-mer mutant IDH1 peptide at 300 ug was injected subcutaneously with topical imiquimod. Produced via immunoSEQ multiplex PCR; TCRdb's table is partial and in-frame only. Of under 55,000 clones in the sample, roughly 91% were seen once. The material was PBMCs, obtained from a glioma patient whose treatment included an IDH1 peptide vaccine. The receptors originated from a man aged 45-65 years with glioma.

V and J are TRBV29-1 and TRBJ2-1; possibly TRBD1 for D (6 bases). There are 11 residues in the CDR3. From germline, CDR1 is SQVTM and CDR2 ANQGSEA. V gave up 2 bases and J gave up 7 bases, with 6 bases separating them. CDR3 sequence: CSVEQGNEQFF. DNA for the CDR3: TGCAGCGTTGAACAGGGGAATGAGCAGTTCTTC.

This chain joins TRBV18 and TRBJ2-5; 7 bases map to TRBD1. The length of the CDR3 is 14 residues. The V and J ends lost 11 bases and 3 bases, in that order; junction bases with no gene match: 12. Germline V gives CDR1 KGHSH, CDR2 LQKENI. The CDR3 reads CASIDLTGKETQYF. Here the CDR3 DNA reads TGTGCCTCCATAGACCTGACAGGGAAAGAGACCCAGTACTTC. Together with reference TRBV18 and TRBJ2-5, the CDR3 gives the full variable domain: NAGVMQNPRHLVRRRGQEARLRCSPMKGHSHVYWYRQLPEEGLKFMVYLQKENIIDESGMPKERFSAEFPKEGPSILRIQQVVRGDSAAYFCASIDLTGKETQYFGPGTRLLVL.

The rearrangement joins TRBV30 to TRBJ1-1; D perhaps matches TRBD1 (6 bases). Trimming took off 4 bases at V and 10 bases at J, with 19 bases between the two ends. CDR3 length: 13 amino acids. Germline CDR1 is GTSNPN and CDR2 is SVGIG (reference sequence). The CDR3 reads CAWNEGAGARAFF. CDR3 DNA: TGTGCCTGGAACGAAGGAGCAGGGGCGCGAGCTTTCTTT. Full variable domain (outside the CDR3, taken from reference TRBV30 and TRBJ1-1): SQTIHQWPATLVQPVGSPLSLECTVEGTSNPNLYWYRQAAGRGLQLLFYSVGIGQISSEVPQNLSASRPQDRQFILSSKKLLLSDSGFYLCAWNEGAGARAFFGQGTRLTVV.

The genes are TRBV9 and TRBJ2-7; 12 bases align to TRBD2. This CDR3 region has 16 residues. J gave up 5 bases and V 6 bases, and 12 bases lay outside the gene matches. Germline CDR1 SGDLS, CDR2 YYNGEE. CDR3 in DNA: TGTGCCAGCACCCAGGGCCTAGCGGGAGGGCCACACGAGCAGTACTTC. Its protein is CASTQGLAGGPHEQYF. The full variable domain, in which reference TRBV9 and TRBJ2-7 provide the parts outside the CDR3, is DSGVTQTPKHLITATGQRVTLRCSPRSGDLSVYWYQQSLDQGLQFLIQYYNGEERAKGNILERFSAQQFPDLHSELNLSSLELGDSALYFCASTQGLAGGPHEQYFGPGTRLTVT.

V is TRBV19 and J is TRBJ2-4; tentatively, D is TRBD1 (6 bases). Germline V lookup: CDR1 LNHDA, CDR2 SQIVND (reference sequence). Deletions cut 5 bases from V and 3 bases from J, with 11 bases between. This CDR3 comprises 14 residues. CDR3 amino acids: CASSVDRSKNIQYF. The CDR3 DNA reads TGTGCCAGTAGTGTGGACAGAAGCAAAAACATTCAGTACTTC. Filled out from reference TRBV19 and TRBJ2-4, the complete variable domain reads DGGITQSPKYLFRKEGQNVTLSCEQNLNHDAMYWYRQDPGQGLRLIYYSQIVNDFQKGDIAEGYSVSREKKESFPLTVTSAQKNPTAFYLCASSVDRSKNIQYFGAGTRLSVL.

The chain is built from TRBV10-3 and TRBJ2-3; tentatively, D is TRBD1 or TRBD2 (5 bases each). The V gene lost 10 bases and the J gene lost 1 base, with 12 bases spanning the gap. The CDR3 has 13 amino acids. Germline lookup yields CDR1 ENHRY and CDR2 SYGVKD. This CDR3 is CATGSGGTDTQYF. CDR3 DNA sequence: TGTGCCACAGGGAGCGGTGGCACAGATACGCAGTATTTT.

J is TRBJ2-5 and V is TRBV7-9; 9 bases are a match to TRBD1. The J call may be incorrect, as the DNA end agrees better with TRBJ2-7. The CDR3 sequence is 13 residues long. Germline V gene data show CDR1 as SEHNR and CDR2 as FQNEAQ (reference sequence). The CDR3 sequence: CASSTGGPNEQYF. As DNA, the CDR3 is TGTGCCAGCAGCACAGGGGGCCCAAACGAGCAGTACTTC.